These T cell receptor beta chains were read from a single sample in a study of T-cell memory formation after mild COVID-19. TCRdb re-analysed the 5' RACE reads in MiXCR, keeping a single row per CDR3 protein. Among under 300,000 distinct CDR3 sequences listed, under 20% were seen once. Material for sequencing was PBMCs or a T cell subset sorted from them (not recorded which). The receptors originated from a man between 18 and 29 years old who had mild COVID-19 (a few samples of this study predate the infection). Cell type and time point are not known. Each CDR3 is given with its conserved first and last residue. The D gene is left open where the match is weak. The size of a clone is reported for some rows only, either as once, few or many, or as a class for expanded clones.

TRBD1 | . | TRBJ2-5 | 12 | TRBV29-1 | TGCAGCGGACGACAGGGAGTTGAGACCCAGTACTTC | CSGRQGVETQYF
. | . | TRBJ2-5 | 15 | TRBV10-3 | TGTGCCATCAGTGCGGCACACACCGCGGGGGAGACCCAGTACTTC | CAISAAHTAGETQYF
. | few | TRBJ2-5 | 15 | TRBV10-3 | TGTGCCATCAGTGATTCTAGGGGGGCTCAAGAGACCCAGTACTTC | CAISDSRGAQETQYF
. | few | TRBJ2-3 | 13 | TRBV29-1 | TGCAGCGTAGGACTTGACAACACAGATACGCAGTATTTT | CSVGLDNTDTQYF
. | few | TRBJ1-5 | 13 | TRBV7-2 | TGTGCCAGCAGCTCCGACAGAAGCCAGCCCCAGCATTTT | CASSSDRSQPQHF
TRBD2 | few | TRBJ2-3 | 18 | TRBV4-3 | TGCGCCAGCAGCCAAGATCGTCGAGCGGGGGGGAGCACAGATACGCAGTATTTT | CASSQDRRAGGSTDTQYF
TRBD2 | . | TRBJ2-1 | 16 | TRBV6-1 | TGTGCCAGCAGTACCACCCTAGCGGGGGGGCTCGGAGAGCAGTTCTTC | CASSTTLAGGLGEQFF
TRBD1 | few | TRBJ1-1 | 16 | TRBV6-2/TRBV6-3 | TGTGCCAGCAGTTACACCTCTAACAGGGGTAGCACTGAAGCTTTCTTT | CASSYTSNRGSTEAFF
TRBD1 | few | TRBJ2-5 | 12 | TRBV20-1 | TGCAGTGGTAGACAGGGGGAGGAGACCCAGTACTTC | CSGRQGEETQYF
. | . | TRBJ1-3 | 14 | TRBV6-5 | TGTGCCAGCAGTCCAGGGTGGAGGGGAAACACCATATATTTT | CASSPGWRGNTIYF
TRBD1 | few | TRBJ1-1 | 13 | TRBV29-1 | TGCAGCGTCGCCGTCAGGGGGGACACTGAAGCTTTCTTT | CSVAVRGDTEAFF
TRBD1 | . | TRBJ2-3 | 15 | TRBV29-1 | TGCAGCGTTGAGATGGGACAGGGAATCACAGATACGCAGTATTTT | CSVEMGQGITDTQYF
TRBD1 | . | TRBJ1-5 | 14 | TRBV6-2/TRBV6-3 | TGTGCCCTACAGACCACACAGGGGCCCCAGCCCCAGCATTTT | CALQTTQGPQPQHF
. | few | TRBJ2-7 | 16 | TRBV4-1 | TGCGCCAGCAGCCAAAACATGGGCCCGGATACCTACGAGCAGTACTTC | CASSQNMGPDTYEQYF
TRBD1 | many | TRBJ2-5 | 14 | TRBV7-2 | TGTGCCAGCAGCTCATACAGGGGGCGCATGGCCCAGTACTTC | CASSSYRGRMAQYF
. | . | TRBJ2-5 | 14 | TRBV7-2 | TGTGCCAGCACCCCCAGCCCTGCCGCAGAGACCCAGTACTTC | CASTPSPAAETQYF
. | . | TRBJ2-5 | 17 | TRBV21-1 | TGTGCCAGCAGCCCATATGAAGGGCCGAGAAGGAGGGAGACCCAGTACTTC | CASSPYEGPRRRETQYF
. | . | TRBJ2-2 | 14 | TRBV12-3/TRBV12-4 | TGTGCCAGCAGTGTCGACACGAACACCGGGGAGCTGTTTTTT | CASSVDTNTGELFF
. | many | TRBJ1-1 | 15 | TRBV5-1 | TGCGCCAGCAGCTTGGGAACCACAGTGAACACTGAAGCTTTCTTT | CASSLGTTVNTEAFF
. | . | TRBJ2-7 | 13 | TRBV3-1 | TGTGCCAGCAGCCACCCAGGGGCCTACGAGCAGTACTTC | CASSHPGAYEQYF
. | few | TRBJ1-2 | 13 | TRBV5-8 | TGTGCCAGCAGCATCGGACGGCACTATGGCTACACCTTC | CASSIGRHYGYTF
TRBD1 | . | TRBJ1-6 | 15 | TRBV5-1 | TGCGCCAGCAGTTATCCGGGACAGGGAGATTCACCCCTCCACTTT | CASSYPGQGDSPLHF
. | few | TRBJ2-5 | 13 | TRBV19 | TGTGCCAGTACTGAGGTTGGCCAAGAGACCCAGTACTTC | CASTEVGQETQYF
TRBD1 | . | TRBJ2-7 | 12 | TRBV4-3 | TGCGCCAGCAGCCACGGACAGGCCGAGCAGTACTTC | CASSHGQAEQYF
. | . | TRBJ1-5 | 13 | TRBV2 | TGTGCCAGCAGGGAGAGGGGAGGTCAGCCCCAGCATTTT | CASRERGGQPQHF
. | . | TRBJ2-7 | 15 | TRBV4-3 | TGCGCCAGCAGCCAAGCCGGGGCAGAAGGCTACGAGCAGTACTTC | CASSQAGAEGYEQYF
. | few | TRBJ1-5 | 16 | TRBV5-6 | TGTGCCAGCAGCTTGTTTGGGGGCCTACCGAATCAGCCCCAGCATTTT | CASSLFGGLPNQPQHF
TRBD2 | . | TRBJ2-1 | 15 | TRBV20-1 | TGCAGTGCTAGAGGACTAGCGGGGCCCGCCAATGAGCAGTTCTTC | CSARGLAGPANEQFF
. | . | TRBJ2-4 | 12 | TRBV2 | TGTGCCACAAACAGGGTCCCAAACATTCAGTACTTC | CATNRVPNIQYF
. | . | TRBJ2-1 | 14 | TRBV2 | TGTGCCAGCAGTGGGGACGGCGGGGTCCGCGAGCAGTTCTTC | CASSGDGGVREQFF